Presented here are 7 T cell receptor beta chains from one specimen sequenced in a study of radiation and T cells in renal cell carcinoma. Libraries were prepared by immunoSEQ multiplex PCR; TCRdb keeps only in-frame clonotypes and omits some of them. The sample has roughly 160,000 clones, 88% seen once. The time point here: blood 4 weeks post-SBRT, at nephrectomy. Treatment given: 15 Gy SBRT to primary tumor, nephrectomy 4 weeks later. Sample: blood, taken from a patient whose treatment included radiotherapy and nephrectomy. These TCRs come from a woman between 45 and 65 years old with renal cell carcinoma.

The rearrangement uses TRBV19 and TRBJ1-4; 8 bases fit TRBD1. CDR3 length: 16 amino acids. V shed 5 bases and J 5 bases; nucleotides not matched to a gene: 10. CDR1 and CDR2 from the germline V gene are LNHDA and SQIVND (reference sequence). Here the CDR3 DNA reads TGTGCCAGTAGTGCGCCCCGGACAGGGATGAATGAAAAACTGTTTTTT. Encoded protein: CASSAPRTGMNEKLFF.

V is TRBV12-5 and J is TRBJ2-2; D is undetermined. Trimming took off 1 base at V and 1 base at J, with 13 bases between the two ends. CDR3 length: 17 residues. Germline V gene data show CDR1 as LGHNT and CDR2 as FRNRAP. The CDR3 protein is CASGLEIGRWNTGELFF. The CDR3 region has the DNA TGTGCTAGTGGTTTGGAGATCGGCAGGTGGAACACCGGGGAGCTGTTTTTT. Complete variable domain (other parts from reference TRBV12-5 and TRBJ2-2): DARVTQTPRHKVTEMGQEVTMRCQPILGHNTVFWYRQTMMQGLELLAYFRNRAPLDDSGMPKDRFSAEMPDATLATLKIQPSEPRDSAVYFCASGLEIGRWNTGELFFGEGSRLTVL.

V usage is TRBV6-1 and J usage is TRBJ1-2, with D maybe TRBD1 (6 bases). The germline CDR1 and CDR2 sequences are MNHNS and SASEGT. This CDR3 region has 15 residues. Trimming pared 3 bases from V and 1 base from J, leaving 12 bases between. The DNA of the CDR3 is TGTGCCAGCAGTGAGACAGGCCGGGGTAACTATGGCTACACCTTC. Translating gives CASSETGRGNYGYTF.

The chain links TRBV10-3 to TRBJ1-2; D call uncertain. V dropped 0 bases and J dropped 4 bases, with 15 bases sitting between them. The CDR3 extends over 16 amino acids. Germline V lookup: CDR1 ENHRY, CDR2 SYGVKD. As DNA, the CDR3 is TGTGCCATCAGTGAGTCGAGTCAGGCTGTCCCCTATGGCTACACCTTC. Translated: CAISESSQAVPYGYTF.

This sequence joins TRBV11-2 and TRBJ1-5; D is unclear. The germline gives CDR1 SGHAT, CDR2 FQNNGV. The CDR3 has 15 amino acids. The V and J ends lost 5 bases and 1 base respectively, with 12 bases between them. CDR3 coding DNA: TGTGCCAGCAGCAAAACATCCTCCAGCAATCAGCCCCAGCATTTT. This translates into CASSKTSSSNQPQHF.

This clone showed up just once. Here the CDR3 DNA reads TGTGCCAGCAGCTTTGGTGGCGGGGGGGTGAACGAGCAGTACTTC. It encodes CASSFGGGGVNEQYF. The V gene is TRBV7-2, the J gene TRBJ2-7; 9 bases match TRBD2. The CDR3 totals 15 residues. The junction had 8 bases not matched to a gene; V was cut back by 3 bases and J by 5 bases. Germline V gives CDR1 SGHTA, CDR2 FQGNSA. The whole variable domain, remainder taken from reference TRBV7-2 and TRBJ2-7, is GAGVSQSPSNKVTEKGKDVELRCDPISGHTALYWYRQSLGQGLEFLIYFQGNSAPDKSGLPSDRFSAERTGGSVSTLTIQRTQQEDSAVYLCASSFGGGGVNEQYFGPGTRLTVT.

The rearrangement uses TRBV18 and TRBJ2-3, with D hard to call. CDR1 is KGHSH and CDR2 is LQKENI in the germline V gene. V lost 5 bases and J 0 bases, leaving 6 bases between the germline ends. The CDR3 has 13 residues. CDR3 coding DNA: TGTGCCAGCTCAGCCCCTAGCACAGATACGCAGTATTTT. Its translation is CASSAPSTDTQYF.